The source of this TCR beta chain is a study of blood T cell repertoires in COVID-19. Overall study: From T cells, B-cell-depleted T cells, or PBMCs came the material, which was cDNA or gDNA.

As for this clone: Within the sample, other DNA sequences also encode this same CDR3.

Per the germline V gene, CDR1 is SGHRS and CDR2 is YFSETQ. V was shortened by 1 base and J by 4 bases, with 11 bases between the two germline ends. The CDR3 length is 14 residues. In the source study's methods: Estimation of nucleated cell counts was performed using reference gene primer amplification. The table came from immunoSEQ multiplex PCR; TCRdb's copy has only in-frame clones and leaves some out. V, J and clone size were drawn from that table, and D and trimming were deduced from the DNA. The sample consists of under 250,000 clones, 85% to 90% of them appearing once. The specimen was peripheral blood. V gene TRBV5-1 combines with J gene TRBJ2-5; D is undetermined. This clonotype was obtained from a woman aged 60-75 years with acute or convalescent COVID-19. The CDR3 DNA reads TGCGCCAGCAGCTTGACTGGGCTGGGAGAGACCCAGTACTTC. It translates to CASSLTGLGETQYF.